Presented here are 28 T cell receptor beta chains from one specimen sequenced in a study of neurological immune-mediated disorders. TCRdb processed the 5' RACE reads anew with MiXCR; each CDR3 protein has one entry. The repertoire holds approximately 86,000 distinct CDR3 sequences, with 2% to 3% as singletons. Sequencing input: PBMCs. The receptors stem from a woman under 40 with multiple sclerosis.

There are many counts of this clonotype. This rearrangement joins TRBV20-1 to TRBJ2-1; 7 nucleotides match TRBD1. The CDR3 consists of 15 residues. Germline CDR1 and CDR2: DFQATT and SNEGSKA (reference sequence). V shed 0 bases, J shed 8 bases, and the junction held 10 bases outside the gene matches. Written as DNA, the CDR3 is TGCAGTGCTAGAGATTTCGGGACAGAATTACATGAGCAGTTCTTC. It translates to CSARDFGTELHEQFF.

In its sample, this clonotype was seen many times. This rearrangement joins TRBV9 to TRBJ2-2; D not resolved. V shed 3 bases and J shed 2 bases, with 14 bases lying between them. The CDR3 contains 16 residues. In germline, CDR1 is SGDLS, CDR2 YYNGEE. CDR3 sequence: CASSGGRVINTGELFF. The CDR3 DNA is TGTGCCAGCAGCGGCGGACGGGTAATTAACACCGGGGAGCTGTTTTTT.

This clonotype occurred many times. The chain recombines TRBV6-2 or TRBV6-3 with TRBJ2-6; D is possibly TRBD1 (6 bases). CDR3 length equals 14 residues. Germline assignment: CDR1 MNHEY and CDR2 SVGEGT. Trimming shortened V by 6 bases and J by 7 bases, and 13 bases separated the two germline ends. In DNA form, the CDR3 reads TGTGCCAGCAGGGTCACAGGGAAAGCCAACGTCCTGACTTTC. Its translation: CASRVTGKANVLTF.

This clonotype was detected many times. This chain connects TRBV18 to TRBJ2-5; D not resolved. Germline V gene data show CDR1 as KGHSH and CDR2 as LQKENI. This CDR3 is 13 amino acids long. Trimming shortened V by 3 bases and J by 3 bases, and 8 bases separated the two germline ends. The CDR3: CASSPGSEETQYF. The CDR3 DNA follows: TGTGCCAGCTCACCGGGCAGCGAAGAGACCCAGTACTTC.

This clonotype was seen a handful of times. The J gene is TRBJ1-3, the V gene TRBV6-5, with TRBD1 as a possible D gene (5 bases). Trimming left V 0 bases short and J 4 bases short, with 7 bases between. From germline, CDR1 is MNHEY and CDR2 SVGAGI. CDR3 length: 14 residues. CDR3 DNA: TGTGCCAGCAGTTACTCGACAGAAGGAAACACCATATATTTT. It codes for CASSYSTEGNTIYF.

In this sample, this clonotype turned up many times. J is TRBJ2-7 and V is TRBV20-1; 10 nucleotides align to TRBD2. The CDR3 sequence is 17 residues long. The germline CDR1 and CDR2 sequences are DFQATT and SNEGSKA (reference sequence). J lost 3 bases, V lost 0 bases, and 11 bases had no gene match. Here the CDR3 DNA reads TGCAGTGCTAGAGATAGTGAGCGGGAGGGCCGGGTCTACGAGCAGTACTTC. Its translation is CSARDSEREGRVYEQYF.

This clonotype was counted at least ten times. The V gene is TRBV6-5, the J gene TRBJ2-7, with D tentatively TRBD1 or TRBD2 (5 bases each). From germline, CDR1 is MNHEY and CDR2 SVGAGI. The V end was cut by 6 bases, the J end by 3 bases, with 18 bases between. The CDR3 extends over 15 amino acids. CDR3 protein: CASRTSEGPFYEQYF. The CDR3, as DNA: TGTGCCAGCAGAACAAGCGAGGGACCTTTCTACGAGCAGTACTTC.

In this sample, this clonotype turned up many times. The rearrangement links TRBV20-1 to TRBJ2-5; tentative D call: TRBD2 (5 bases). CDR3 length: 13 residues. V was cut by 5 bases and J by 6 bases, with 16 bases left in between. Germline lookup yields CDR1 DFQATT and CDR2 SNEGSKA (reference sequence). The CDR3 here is CSAEGIGGKTQYF. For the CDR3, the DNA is TGCAGTGCTGAGGGCATAGGTGGAAAGACCCAGTACTTC.

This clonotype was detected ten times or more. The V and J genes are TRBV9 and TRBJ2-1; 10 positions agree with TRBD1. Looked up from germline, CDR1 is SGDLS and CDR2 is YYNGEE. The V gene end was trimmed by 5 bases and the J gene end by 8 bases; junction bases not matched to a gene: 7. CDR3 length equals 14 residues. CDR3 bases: TGTGCCAGCAGGAGGACAGGGGGTTTCGATGAGCAGTTCTTC. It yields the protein CASRRTGGFDEQFF.

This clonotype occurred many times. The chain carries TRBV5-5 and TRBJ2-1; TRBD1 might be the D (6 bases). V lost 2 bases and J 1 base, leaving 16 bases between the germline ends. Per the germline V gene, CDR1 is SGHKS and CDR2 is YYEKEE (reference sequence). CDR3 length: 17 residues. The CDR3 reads CASSFRGGAPSYNEQFF. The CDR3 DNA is TGTGCCAGCAGCTTCCGTGGGGGCGCGCCATCCTACAATGAGCAGTTCTTC.

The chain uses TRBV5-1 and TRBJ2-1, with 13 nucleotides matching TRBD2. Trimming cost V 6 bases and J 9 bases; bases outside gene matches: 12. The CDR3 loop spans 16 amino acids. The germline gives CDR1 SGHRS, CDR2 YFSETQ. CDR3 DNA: TGCGCCAGCAAGATAACGGGACTAGCGGGAAAGAGTGAGCAGTTCTTC. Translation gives CASKITGLAGKSEQFF.

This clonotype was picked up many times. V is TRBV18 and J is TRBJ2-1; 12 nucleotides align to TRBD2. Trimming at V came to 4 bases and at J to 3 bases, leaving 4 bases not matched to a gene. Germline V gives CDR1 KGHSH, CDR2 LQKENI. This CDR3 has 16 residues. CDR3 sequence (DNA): TGTGCCAGCTCACACCGGACTAGCGGGATCTACAATGAGCAGTTCTTC. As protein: CASSHRTSGIYNEQFF.

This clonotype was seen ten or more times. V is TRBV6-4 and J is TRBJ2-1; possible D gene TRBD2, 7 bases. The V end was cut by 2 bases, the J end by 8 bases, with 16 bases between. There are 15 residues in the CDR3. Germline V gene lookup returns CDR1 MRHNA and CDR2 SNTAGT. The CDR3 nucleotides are TGTGCCAGCAGTGACGTTGGTGGGGGGGCGCATGAGCAGTTCTTC. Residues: CASSDVGGGAHEQFF.

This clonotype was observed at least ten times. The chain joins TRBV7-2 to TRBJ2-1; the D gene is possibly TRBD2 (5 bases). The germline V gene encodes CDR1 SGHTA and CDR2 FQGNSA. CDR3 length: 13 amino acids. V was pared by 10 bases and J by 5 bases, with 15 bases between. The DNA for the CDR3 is TGTGCCACTTTGCGGCGGGCAGACAATGAGCAGTTCTTC. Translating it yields CATLRRADNEQFF.

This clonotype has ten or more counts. CDR3 in DNA: TGTGCCAGCAGTCGACTAGCGGGAGATTTTGAGCAGTTCTTC. It translates to CASSRLAGDFEQFF. V is TRBV7-2 and J is TRBJ2-1, with 12 bases lining up with TRBD2. The V and J ends lost 6 bases and 9 bases, in that order; junction bases with no gene match: 6. This CDR3 is built from 14 residues. From germline, CDR1 is SGHTA and CDR2 FQGNSA.

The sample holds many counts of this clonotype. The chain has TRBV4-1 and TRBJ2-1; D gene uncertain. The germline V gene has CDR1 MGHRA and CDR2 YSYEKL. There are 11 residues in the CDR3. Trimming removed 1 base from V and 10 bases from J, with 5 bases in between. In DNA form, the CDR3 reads TGCGCCAGCAGCCAAGCTGGAGAGCAGTTCTTC. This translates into CASSQAGEQFF.

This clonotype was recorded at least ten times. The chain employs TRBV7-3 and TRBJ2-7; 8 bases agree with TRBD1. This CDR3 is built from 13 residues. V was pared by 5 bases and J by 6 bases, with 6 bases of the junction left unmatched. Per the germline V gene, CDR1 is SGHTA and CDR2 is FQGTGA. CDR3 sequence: CASSTSGGLEQYF. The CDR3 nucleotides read TGTGCCAGCAGCACTTCAGGGGGCCTCGAGCAGTACTTC.

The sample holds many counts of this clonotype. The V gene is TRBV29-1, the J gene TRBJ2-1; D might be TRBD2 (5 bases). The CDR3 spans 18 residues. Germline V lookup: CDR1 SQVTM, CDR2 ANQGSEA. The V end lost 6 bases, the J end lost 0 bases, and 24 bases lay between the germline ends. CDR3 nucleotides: TGCAGCGTCCCAATCGTCGCTAGCCCCCTTTCCTCCTACAATGAGCAGTTCTTC. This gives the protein CSVPIVASPLSSYNEQFF.

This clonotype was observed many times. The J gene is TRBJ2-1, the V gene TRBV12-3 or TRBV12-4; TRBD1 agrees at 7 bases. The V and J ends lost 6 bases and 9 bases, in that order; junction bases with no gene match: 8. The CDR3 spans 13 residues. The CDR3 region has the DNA TGTGCCAGCAGCATTACAGGGGCAGGTGAGCAGTTCTTC. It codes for CASSITGAGEQFF.

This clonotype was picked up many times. CDR3 loop: CASNDLAGGRIYEQYF. For the CDR3, the DNA is TGCGCCAGCAACGACTTAGCGGGAGGGAGGATCTACGAGCAGTACTTC. This rearrangement joins TRBV5-1 to TRBJ2-7, with TRBD2 matching 11 bases. The CDR3 loop spans 16 amino acids. The trim removed 6 bases at V and 3 bases at J, leaving 11 bases unmatched. From germline, CDR1 is SGHRS and CDR2 YFSETQ. The full variable domain, in which reference TRBV5-1 and TRBJ2-7 provide the parts outside the CDR3, is KAGVTQTPRYLIKTRGQQVTLSCSPISGHRSVSWYQQTPGQGLQFLFEYFSETQRNKGNFPGRFSGRQFSNSRSEMNVSTLELGDSALYLCASNDLAGGRIYEQYFGPGTRLTVT.

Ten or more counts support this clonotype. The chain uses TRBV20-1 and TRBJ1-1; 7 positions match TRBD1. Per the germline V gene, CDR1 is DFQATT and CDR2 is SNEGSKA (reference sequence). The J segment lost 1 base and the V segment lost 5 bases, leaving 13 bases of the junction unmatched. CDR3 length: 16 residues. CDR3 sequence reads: CSAPNPKTGRNTEAFF. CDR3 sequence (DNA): TGCAGTGCTCCCAATCCGAAGACAGGGAGGAACACTGAAGCTTTCTTT.

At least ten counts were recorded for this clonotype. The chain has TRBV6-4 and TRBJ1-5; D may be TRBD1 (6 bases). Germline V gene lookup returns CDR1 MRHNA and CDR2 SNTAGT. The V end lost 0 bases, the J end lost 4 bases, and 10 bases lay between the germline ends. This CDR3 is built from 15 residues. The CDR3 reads CASSDSPGVNQPQHF. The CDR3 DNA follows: TGTGCCAGCAGTGACTCGCCAGGGGTTAATCAGCCCCAGCATTTT.

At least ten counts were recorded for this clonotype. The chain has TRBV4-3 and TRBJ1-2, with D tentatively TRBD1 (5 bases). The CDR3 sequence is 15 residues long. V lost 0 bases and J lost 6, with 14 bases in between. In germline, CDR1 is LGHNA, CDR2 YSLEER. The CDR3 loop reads CASSQETQTGHGYTF. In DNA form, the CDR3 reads TGCGCCAGCAGCCAAGAGACACAGACGGGGCATGGCTACACCTTC.

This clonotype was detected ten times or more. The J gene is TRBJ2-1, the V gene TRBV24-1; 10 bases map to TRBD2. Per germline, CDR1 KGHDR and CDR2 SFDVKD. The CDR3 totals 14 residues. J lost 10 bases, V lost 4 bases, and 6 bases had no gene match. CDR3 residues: CATSEIAGGREQFF. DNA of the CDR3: TGTGCCACCAGTGAGATAGCGGGAGGTCGAGAGCAGTTCTTC.

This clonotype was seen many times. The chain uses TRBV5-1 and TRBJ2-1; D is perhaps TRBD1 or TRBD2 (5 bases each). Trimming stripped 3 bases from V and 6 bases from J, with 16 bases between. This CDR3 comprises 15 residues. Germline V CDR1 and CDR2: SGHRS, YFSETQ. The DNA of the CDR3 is TGCGCCAGCAGCTCACAGGCCCTACTAGGCAATGAGCAGTTCTTC. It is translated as CASSSQALLGNEQFF.

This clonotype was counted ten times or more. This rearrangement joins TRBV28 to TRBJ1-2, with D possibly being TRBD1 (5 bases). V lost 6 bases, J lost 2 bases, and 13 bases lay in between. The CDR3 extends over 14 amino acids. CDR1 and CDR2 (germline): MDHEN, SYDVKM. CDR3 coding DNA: TGTGCCAGCAGGACCGGGACCGGAAACTATGGCTACACCTTC. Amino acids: CASRTGTGNYGYTF.

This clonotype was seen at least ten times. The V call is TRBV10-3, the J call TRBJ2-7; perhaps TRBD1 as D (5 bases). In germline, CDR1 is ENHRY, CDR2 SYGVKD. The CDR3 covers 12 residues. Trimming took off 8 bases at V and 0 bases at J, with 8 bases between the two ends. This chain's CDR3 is CAIGALSYEQYF. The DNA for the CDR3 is TGTGCCATCGGGGCACTCTCCTACGAGCAGTACTTC.

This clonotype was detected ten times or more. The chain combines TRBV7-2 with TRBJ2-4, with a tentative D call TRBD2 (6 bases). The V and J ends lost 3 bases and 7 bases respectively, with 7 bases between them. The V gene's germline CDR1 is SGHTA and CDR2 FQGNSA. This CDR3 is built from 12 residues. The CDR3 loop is CASSLEGNIQYF. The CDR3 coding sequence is TGTGCCAGCAGCTTGGAGGGGAACATTCAGTACTTC. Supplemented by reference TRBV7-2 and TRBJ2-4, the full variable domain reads GAGVSQSPSNKVTEKGKDVELRCDPISGHTALYWYRQSLGQGLEFLIYFQGNSAPDKSGLPSDRFSAERTGGSVSTLTIQRTQQEDSAVYLCASSLEGNIQYFGAGTRLSVL.